The present entry profiles one T cell receptor beta chain with its context. What it binds is unknown. Germline-derived CDR1 and CDR2 are SGHRS and YFSETQ. The CDR3 spans 15 residues. The V segment lost 0 bases and the J segment 7 bases; nucleotides outside the gene matches: 4. TCRdb keeps only in-frame clones here, not all; method: immunoSEQ multiplex PCR. The repertoire holds approximately 2.1 million clones, with 93% as singletons. The source of the sample is a study of shared clonotypes between healthy human individuals. The investigators split CD4+ cells into a CD45RA+ naive subset and a CD45RA-negative memory subset. General study findings and limits: Generally, estimated richness proved larger in naive subsets than it did in memory subsets.

This chain joins TRBV5-1 and TRBJ1-4; 9 bases line up with TRBD1. The clonotype comes from a young man in good health. Some clones in this sample may be carry-over from other donors' samples. Material: naive CD4+ T cells from PBMCs. Subset given: CD45RA+ positively selected. The CDR3 coding sequence is TGCGCCAGCAGCTTGGGGACAGGGGCATTTGAAAAACTGTTTTTT. This translates into CASSLGTGAFEKLFF.